The present T cell receptor beta chain was sequenced within a study of blood T cell repertoires in COVID-19. Overall study: Spain, Italy and the United States supplied samples that represented acute and convalescent COVID-19. PBMCs, B-cell-depleted T cells, or T cells were the source of the cDNA or gDNA that made up the material.

Original data processing: For nucleated cells, counts were estimated from reference gene primer amplification. The data were produced by immunoSEQ multiplex PCR, yet TCRdb's version contains in-frame clones alone and is incomplete. D and trimming were read from the DNA, whereas the V and J calls and clone size are those reported in that table. The sample shows roughly 110,000 clones, 60% to 85% of them seen only once. J lost 4 bases, V lost 2 bases, and 6 bases had no gene match. The germline CDR1 and CDR2 sequences are SGDLS and YYNGEE. This CDR3 contains 16 residues. The gene calls are TRBV9 and TRBJ2-3, with 11 bases aligning to TRBD2. The TCR was taken from a man in his sixties or seventies with acute or convalescent COVID-19. The specimen was peripheral blood. The CDR3 spells CASSVSGGAGADTQYF. Here the CDR3 DNA reads TGTGCCAGCAGCGTTAGCGGGGGGGCTGGGGCAGATACGCAGTATTTT.